This T cell receptor (beta chain) was observed in a study of cytomegalovirus exposure and HLA in healthy donors. Whole-study findings and limits: A missense DCLRE1C variant was associated with V- and J-gene trimming of TCR beta chains in a later analysis, and an independent cohort replicated the association. Productive status was seen about 90% or about 30% of the time for most TCR beta V segments in an earlier analysis.

Primers: 60 Vbeta forward and 13 Jbeta reverse. Assay used: immunoSEQ multiplex PCR; TCRdb lists only in-frame clones, some missing. The repertoire has fewer than 200,000 clones, about 80% of them found once; the top ten carry around 0.98%. About this clone itself: Its antigen is currently unknown.

CDR1 is SGHRS, CDR2 YFSETQ, per germline. Unmatched junction bases numbered 6, after V lost 7 bases and J lost 3 bases. CDR3 length: 14 residues. The material sequenced was PBMCs. This sequence was found in a woman aged 45-59 years in good health and CMV-seropositive. The rearrangement joins TRBV5-1 to TRBJ1-4; 7 positions agree with TRBD1. CDR3 protein: CASAQGQPNEKLFF. In nucleotides, the CDR3 is TGCGCCAGCGCTCAGGGACAGCCTAATGAAAAACTGTTTTTT.